Below, 32 T cell receptor beta chains from the same sample are listed, as sequenced in a study of blood T cell repertoires in COVID-19. TCRdb's copy holds only in-frame clones and misses some; the assay was immunoSEQ multiplex PCR. The sample contains roughly 25,000 clones, around 92% of which appear only once. Material: peripheral blood. These receptor sequences come from an older man with active COVID-19.

The chain is built from TRBV3-1 (or the pseudogene TRBV3-2) and TRBJ2-7, with TRBD1 identical over 12 bases. The CDR3 is made up of 14 amino acids. The V gene end was trimmed by 4 bases and the J gene end by 4 bases; junction bases not matched to a gene: 2. CDR1 is LGHDT, CDR2 YNNKEL, per germline (reference sequence). The CDR3 spells CASSRGQGAYEQYF. CDR3 DNA: TGTGCCAGCAGCCGGGGACAGGGGGCTTACGAGCAGTACTTC.

V and J are TRBV15 and TRBJ1-5; TRBD1 might be the D (6 bases). The CDR3 contains 15 residues. Looked up from germline, CDR1 is LNHNV and CDR2 is YYDKDF (reference sequence). V was shortened by 1 base and J by 4 bases, with 11 bases between the two germline ends. The CDR3 sequence is CATSRGRGGNQPQHF. CDR3 bases: TGTGCCACCAGCAGAGGCAGGGGTGGGAATCAGCCCCAGCATTTT.

The chain combines TRBV16 with TRBJ1-5, with a weak D call TRBD1 (6 bases). This CDR3 has 15 residues. Germline values: CDR1 KGHSY, CDR2 FQNENV. V lost 2 bases and J 3 bases, leaving 11 bases between the germline ends. The CDR3 DNA reads TGTGCCAGCAGCCAAGAACAGGGAAACAATCAGCCCCAGCATTTT. Encoded protein: CASSQEQGNNQPQHF.

The chain recombines TRBV2 with TRBJ2-7; tentatively, D is TRBD2 (6 bases). V lost 4 bases and J 0 bases, leaving 16 bases between the germline ends. There are 16 residues in the CDR3. Germline CDR1 SNHLY, CDR2 FYNNEI. The CDR3 nucleotides are TGTGCCAGCAGTGTAGACCCAGGGAGGAGCTCCTACGAGCAGTACTTC. This codes for CASSVDPGRSSYEQYF.

The chain couples TRBV7-9 to TRBJ2-7; TRBD1 is a possible D gene (6 bases). The CDR3 consists of 15 residues. V lost 7 bases and J 2 bases, leaving 18 bases between the germline ends. Germline loops: CDR1 SEHNR, CDR2 FQNEAQ (reference sequence). CDR3 region: CASNRYWDTPYEQYF. In nucleotides, the CDR3 is TGTGCCAGCAACAGATACTGGGACACTCCCTACGAGCAGTACTTC. The whole variable domain, filled in from reference TRBV7-9 and TRBJ2-7, reads DTGVSQNPRHKITKRGQNVTFRCDPISEHNRLYWYRQTLGQGPEFLTYFQNEAQLEKSRLLSDRFSAERPKGSFSTLEIQRTEQGDSAMYLCASNRYWDTPYEQYFGPGTRLTVT.

The chain employs TRBV4-1 and TRBJ1-6; no clear D. V lost 0 bases, J lost 8 bases, and 17 bases lay in between. The CDR3 is made up of 17 amino acids. Germline V gene lookup returns CDR1 MGHRA and CDR2 YSYEKL. The CDR3 DNA is TGCGCCAGCAGCCAAGATCTGGTGCGGTCAGAGTATTCACCCCTCCACTTT. This encodes CASSQDLVRSEYSPLHF.

This chain connects TRBV23-1 to TRBJ1-1; D not resolved. TRBV23-1 carries the ORF label, with uncertain function. There are 17 residues in the CDR3. Trimming stripped 7 bases from V and 0 bases from J, with 21 bases between. The CDR3 spells CASTHGHFSVMNTEAFF. The CDR3 coding sequence is TGCGCCAGCACCCATGGGCACTTTTCAGTCATGAACACTGAAGCTTTCTTT.

The chain links TRBV5-4 to TRBJ1-1; TRBD1 might be the D (6 bases). V gave up 4 bases and J gave up 2 bases, with 9 bases separating them. This CDR3 has 13 residues. Germline V CDR1 and CDR2: SGHNT, YYREEE (reference sequence). CDR3 DNA: TGTGCCAGCAGCCTACAGGGAAACACTGAAGCTTTCTTT. Amino acids: CASSLQGNTEAFF.

The gene calls are TRBV21-1 and TRBJ2-7; whether TRBD1, the table's D call, matches the DNA was not checked. TRBV21-1 is given as a pseudogene. The CDR3 sequence is 17 residues long. The CDR3 is CASSFGTGGPSTYEQYF. The CDR3 nucleotides read TGTGCCAGCAGCTTCGGGACAGGGGGCCCTTCTACCTACGAGCAGTACTTC.

The rearrangement uses TRBV6-1 and TRBJ2-1; the D gene is possibly TRBD1 (6 bases). V dropped 3 bases and J dropped 5 bases, with 14 bases sitting between them. CDR1 is MNHNS, CDR2 SASEGT, per germline. CDR3 length: 15 amino acids. CDR3 nucleotides: TGTGCCAGCAGTGATTATTACAGGGAAAACAATGAGCAGTTCTTC. This encodes CASSDYYRENNEQFF.

The chain is built from TRBV29-1 and TRBJ1-2; maybe TRBD1 (5 bases). Germline V gene lookup returns CDR1 SQVTM and CDR2 ANQGSEA. The CDR3 loop spans 13 amino acids. The V gene lost 7 bases and the J gene lost 5 bases, with 17 bases spanning the gap. CDR3 sequence reads: CSAGKGEGYGYTF. CDR3 DNA: TGCAGCGCCGGAAAAGGGGAAGGGTATGGCTACACCTTC.

V usage is TRBV7-9 and J usage is TRBJ2-7, with TRBD2 matching 8 bases. V lost 5 bases, J lost 5 bases, and 11 bases stayed unmatched. This CDR3 comprises 15 residues. Germline assignment: CDR1 SEHNR and CDR2 FQNEAQ (reference sequence). In DNA form, the CDR3 reads TGTGCCAGCAGCCCCGGGGGGGGTCTAGGGAACGAGCAGTACTTC. This gives the protein CASSPGGGLGNEQYF.

Relative to its sample, this clone is medium-sized. This chain's CDR3 is CASRPKAGVEQFF. CDR3 nucleotide sequence: TGTGCCAGCAGACCGAAAGCAGGTGTTGAGCAGTTCTTC. This chain connects TRBV28 to TRBJ2-1; D uncertain. The V end lost 6 bases, the J end lost 9 bases, and 15 bases lay between the germline ends. Germline CDR1 reads MDHEN; CDR2 reads SYDVKM. The CDR3 runs 13 residues.

V is TRBV5-1 and J is TRBJ2-2; a weak D match, TRBD1 (6 bases). V lost 0 bases and J 6 bases, leaving 9 bases between the germline ends. Germline CDR1 is SGHRS and CDR2 is YFSETQ. The CDR3 has 14 amino acids. The CDR3 DNA is TGCGCCAGCAGCTTGGACAGGGAAGCCGGGGAGCTGTTTTTT. The encoded protein is CASSLDREAGELFF.

The V and J genes are TRBV7-9 and TRBJ2-7; D not certain. Per germline, CDR1 SEHNR and CDR2 FQNEAQ (reference sequence). The CDR3 sequence is 13 residues long. The V end was cut by 4 bases, the J end by 1 base, with 8 bases between. This CDR3 is CASSSSVSYEQYF. The CDR3 DNA sequence: TGTGCCAGCAGCTCTTCAGTGTCCTACGAGCAGTACTTC.

The chain recombines TRBV9 with TRBJ2-1; 10 nucleotides line up with TRBD2. V lost 4 bases, J lost 6 bases, and 7 bases stayed unmatched. This CDR3 spans 15 amino acids. Per the germline V gene, CDR1 is SGDLS and CDR2 is YYNGEE. The CDR3 here is CASSTQRGGRNEQFF. As DNA, the CDR3 is TGTGCCAGCAGCACCCAGCGGGGGGGACGCAATGAGCAGTTCTTC.

CDR3 DNA: TGCGCCAGCAGCTTGGCAGGGATCGGAAACACCATATATTTT. This encodes CASSLAGIGNTIYF. The chain employs TRBV5-1 and TRBJ1-3; D possibly corresponds to TRBD1 (5 bases). The germline CDR1 and CDR2 sequences are SGHRS and YFSETQ. Trimming took off 0 bases at V and 4 bases at J, with 8 bases between the two ends. The length of the CDR3 is 14 residues.

This chain joins TRBV7-3 and TRBJ2-1; 10 bases fit TRBD2. V lost 3 bases, J lost 5 bases, and 4 bases stayed unmatched. The CDR3 sequence is 15 residues long. CDR1 and CDR2 from the germline V gene are SGHTA and FQGTGA. CDR3 coding DNA: TGTGCCAGCAGCTTTTCCCTAGCGGGGGACAATGAGCAGTTCTTC. Residues: CASSFSLAGDNEQFF.

The genes are TRBV12-3 or TRBV12-4 and TRBJ2-1, with 10 bases that match TRBD2. There are 13 residues in the CDR3. After removal of 2 bases from V and 9 bases from J, the junction contained 1 base not matched to a gene. The CDR3 DNA reads TGTGCCAGCAGTTTAATAGCGGGAGGTGAGCAGTTCTTC. Translating gives CASSLIAGGEQFF.

The chain joins TRBV19 to TRBJ2-3; 7 nucleotides match TRBD1. The CDR3 has 14 residues. Germline V gene lookup returns CDR1 LNHDA and CDR2 SQIVND (reference sequence). With V trimmed by 3 bases and J by 6 bases, 6 bases remained unmatched. The CDR3, as DNA: TGTGCCAGTAGTATCAGACAGGGTGATGATACGCAGTATTTT. Translation: CASSIRQGDDTQYF.

This clone was observed once. The chain couples TRBV19 to TRBJ1-6, with D possibly being TRBD1 (5 bases). Germline lookup yields CDR1 LNHDA and CDR2 SQIVND (reference sequence). Trimming took off 7 bases at V and 7 bases at J, with 17 bases between the two ends. The CDR3 length is 15 residues. CDR3 nucleotides: TGTGCCAGTAACTATCGACAGAGCAACAATTCACCCCTCCACTTT. Amino acids: CASNYRQSNNSPLHF.

The J gene is TRBJ2-3, the V gene TRBV27; D may be TRBD2 (5 bases). The CDR3 consists of 13 residues. The V gene lost 8 bases and the J gene lost 5 bases, with 14 bases spanning the gap. Germline CDR1 is MNHEY and CDR2 is SMNVEV (reference sequence). The DNA for the CDR3 is TGTGCCAGCCATCGGAACGGGGTAGATACGCAGTATTTT. Protein product: CASHRNGVDTQYF.

The V and J genes are TRBV7-3 and TRBJ1-2; the match to TRBD1 covers 7 bases. Germline values: CDR1 SGHTA, CDR2 FQGTGA. This CDR3 has 13 residues. The V segment lost 5 bases and the J segment 5 bases; nucleotides outside the gene matches: 5. The CDR3 loop reads CASSHRDRYGYTF. The DNA for the CDR3 is TGTGCCAGCAGCCATCGGGACAGATATGGCTACACCTTC. The variable domain in full, with the rest retrieved from reference TRBV7-3 and TRBJ1-2, is GAGVSQTPSNKVTEKGKYVELRCDPISGHTALYWYRQSLGQGPEFLIYFQGTGAADDSGLPNDRFFAVRPEGSVSTLKIQRTERGDSAVYLCASSHRDRYGYTFGSGTRLTVV.

This clone was seen only a few times. In DNA form, the CDR3 reads TGTGCCAGTAGTCCCCTCGGGTTCGGGGAGCTGTTTTTT. This encodes CASSPLGFGELFF. The chain joins TRBV19 to TRBJ2-2; D is uncertain. V was trimmed by 5 bases and J by 7 bases, leaving 11 bases between them. Germline V lookup: CDR1 LNHDA, CDR2 SQIVND (reference sequence). This CDR3 region has 13 residues.

The chain has TRBV5-1 and TRBJ2-1, with D possibly TRBD1 on 5 matching bases. V lost 3 bases to trimming and J lost 0 bases, with 13 bases between them. This CDR3 region has 16 residues. Germline-derived CDR1 and CDR2 are SGHRS and YFSETQ. The CDR3 region is CASSSGHLSSYNEQFF. Here the CDR3 DNA reads TGCGCCAGCAGCTCCGGACATTTGAGCTCCTACAATGAGCAGTTCTTC.

This rearrangement joins TRBV7-2 to TRBJ2-7; perhaps TRBD2 as D (5 bases). The germline V gene has CDR1 SGHTA and CDR2 FQGNSA. The CDR3 length is 13 residues. V lost 4 bases and J 3 bases, leaving 10 bases between the germline ends. For the CDR3, the DNA is TGTGCCAGCAGCTCCGGGAATGTCTACGAGCAGTACTTC. It yields the protein CASSSGNVYEQYF.

This clone was found a few times. The CDR3, as DNA: TGTGCCAGCCGGAGGGACGGTCTCGATACGCAGTATTTT. Translated, it gives CASRRDGLDTQYF. This chain connects TRBV11-2 to TRBJ2-3, with a possible D match to TRBD2 (6 bases). V was clipped by 8 bases and J by 6 bases, with 15 bases between them. The CDR3 is 13 amino acids. Germline CDR1 reads SGHAT; CDR2 reads FQNNGV.

The chain has TRBV27 and TRBJ2-1; 11 bases are shared with TRBD2. Germline assignment: CDR1 MNHEY and CDR2 SMNVEV (reference sequence). The CDR3 consists of 14 residues. V gave up 1 base and J gave up 10 bases; unmatched junction bases: 3. The CDR3 is CASSLLASGGEQFF. CDR3 DNA: TGTGCCAGCAGTTTATTGGCTAGCGGGGGGGAGCAGTTCTTC.

This clone was detected only a few times. This chain uses TRBV6-5 with TRBJ1-5; 9 bases fit TRBD1. The CDR3 runs to 15 residues. V gave up 6 bases and J gave up 4 bases; unmatched junction bases: 7. In germline, CDR1 is MNHEY, CDR2 SVGAGI. In nucleotides, the CDR3 is TGTGCCAGCAGAATTGGGACAGGGCGAAATCAGCCCCAGCATTTT. It encodes CASRIGTGRNQPQHF.

V gene TRBV7-2 combines with J gene TRBJ2-7; TRBD1 aligns across 7 bases. The CDR3 spans 14 residues. After removal of 3 bases from V and 4 bases from J, the junction contained 6 bases not matched to a gene. CDR1 is SGHTA and CDR2 is FQGNSA in the germline V gene. CDR3 nucleotide sequence: TGTGCCAGCAGCTTCAGGGGGTCCTTTTACGAGCAGTACTTC. Its protein is CASSFRGSFYEQYF.

This chain connects TRBV11-1 to TRBJ2-5; D is unclear. The V and J ends lost 4 bases and 1 base respectively, with 16 bases between them. The CDR3 has 16 residues. Germline V lookup: CDR1 SGHAT, CDR2 FQDESV (reference sequence). CDR3 sequence: CASSSSSYVTQETQYF. CDR3 nucleotides: TGTGCCAGCAGCTCGTCGAGCTACGTAACCCAAGAGACCCAGTACTTC.

This clone has a single count. V usage is TRBV4-3 and J usage is TRBJ2-4; 10 bases map to TRBD1. The CDR3 sequence is 15 residues long. V dropped 3 bases and J dropped 8; count of bases not matched to a gene: 7. Germline CDR1 is LGHNA and CDR2 is YSLEER. The CDR3 DNA follows: TGCGCCAGCAGCCAGCAGACAGGGGGCGCGTACATTCAGTACTTC. This gives the protein CASSQQTGGAYIQYF.